The 17 T cell receptor beta chains presented below share a single source sample, sequenced in a study of immune heterogeneity within non-small cell lung tumors. Bulk tumor genomic DNA, approximately 560 ng per sample, was used as template. While surgery was under way, several biopsies spaced far apart were taken per primary tumor. Patients had untreated, newly diagnosed non-small cell lung cancer and underwent curative surgery. Using 32 V and 13 J primers, multiplex PCR amplified TCR beta CDR3. TCRdb reprocessed the multiplex PCR reads with MiXCR, giving one entry per CDR3 protein. The repertoire holds 13,000 to 15,000 distinct CDR3 sequences, with 25% to 35% as singletons. The sequenced sample consisted of lung tumor tissue. Receptors originate from a man aged 40-50 years with non-small cell lung cancer.

This clonotype was counted many times. The chain combines TRBV5-8 with TRBJ1-2; unclear D gene. Trimming left V 2 bases short and J 3 bases short, with 8 bases between. In germline, CDR1 is SGHTS, CDR2 YDEGEE. The CDR3 covers 13 residues. The CDR3 is CASSFKLDYGYTF. DNA for the CDR3: TGTGCCAGCAGCTTTAAGTTGGACTATGGCTACACCTTC.

The chain uses TRBV9 and TRBJ2-3; 10 bases agree with TRBD1. CDR3 length: 19 amino acids. The J segment lost 2 bases and the V segment lost 0 bases, leaving 12 bases of the junction unmatched. Per germline, CDR1 SGDLS and CDR2 YYNGEE. The CDR3 DNA follows: TGTGCCAGCAGCGTAGGGCCCCTGGGGACAGGGGTATCCACAGATACGCAGTATTTT. This translates into CASSVGPLGTGVSTDTQYF.

This sequence joins TRBV12-3 or TRBV12-4 and TRBJ2-3, with 7 positions matching TRBD1. The J call is uncertain, as TRBJ1-5 better fits the DNA end. The CDR3 has 15 amino acids. CDR3 in DNA: TGTGCCAGCACCGGACAGGTTGCTAGCACAGATACCCAGCATTTT. As protein: CASTGQVASTDTQHF.

This clonotype is medium-sized in the sample. V usage is TRBV25-1 and J usage is TRBJ1-2; 8 bases map to TRBD1. Germline V gives CDR1 MGHDK, CDR2 SYGVNS. J lost 3 bases, V lost 10 bases, and 10 bases had no gene match. The CDR3 contains 14 residues. The CDR3 region is CATTPAGGDYGYTF. For the CDR3, the DNA is TGTGCCACCACTCCGGCAGGGGGCGACTATGGCTACACCTTC.

In this sample, this clonotype turned up once. V is TRBV5-1 and J is TRBJ1-2, with TRBD1 matching 8 bases. The CDR3 sequence is 13 residues long. V lost 5 bases, J lost 9 bases, and 9 bases stayed unmatched. CDR1 SGHRS and CDR2 YFSETQ come from the germline V gene. DNA for the CDR3: TGCGCCAGCAGTGGATTCAGGGGGCTTCGCTACACCTTC. This codes for CASSGFRGLRYTF.

The chain is built from TRBV4-1 and TRBJ2-7; tentative D call: TRBD1 (5 bases). V was clipped by 6 bases and J by 1 base, with 13 bases between them. CDR1 MGHRA and CDR2 YSYEKL come from the germline V gene. The CDR3 is 14 amino acids. The CDR3 protein is CASRRDRGSYEQYF. The CDR3 region has the DNA TGCGCCAGCAGACGCGATAGGGGTTCCTACGAGCAGTACTTC.

This clonotype has a count of ten or more. The V gene is TRBV6-1, the J gene TRBJ2-3; the match to TRBD2 covers 14 bases. The germline V gene encodes CDR1 MNHNS and CDR2 SASEGT. This CDR3 region has 18 residues. J was trimmed by 2 bases and V by 5 bases; bases with no gene match: 9. In DNA, the CDR3 is TGTGCCAGCAGTAAACACGGGACTAGCGGGAGTGTCACAGATACGCAGTATTTT. This gives the protein CASSKHGTSGSVTDTQYF.

Turning to this clonotype: As the CDR3 is not closed by the conserved phenylalanine or tryptophan, this likely results from a read error. The gene calls are TRBV6-1 and TRBJ1-5; 10 bases fit TRBD1. CDR3 length: 16 amino acids. V shed 6 bases, J shed 0 bases, and the junction held 5 bases outside the gene matches. Germline V gene data show CDR1 as MNHNS and CDR2 as SASEGT. The CDR3 protein is CASRPGQGSSNQPQHS. DNA of the CDR3: TGTGCCAGCAGACCGGGACAGGGGAGTAGCAATCAGCCCCAGCATTCT.

This clonotype was seen many times. The rearrangement uses TRBV7-2 and TRBJ1-2, with TRBD1 matching over 8 bases. The CDR3 has 15 residues. Germline CDR1 reads SGHTA; CDR2 reads FQGNSA. With 1 base clipped from V and 7 bases from J, the junction kept 8 bases outside the gene matches. This CDR3 reads CASSLDSQGARGYTF. In DNA, the CDR3 is TGTGCCAGCAGCTTAGATAGCCAGGGGGCGCGTGGCTACACCTTC.

Judged by abundance, this clonotype is medium-sized. The chain uses TRBV12-3 or TRBV12-4 and TRBJ1-1, with unresolved D. The V end lost 6 bases, the J end lost 6 bases, and 11 bases lay between the germline ends. This CDR3 is built from 12 residues. The CDR3 sequence: CASRPGRSEAFF. The CDR3 DNA is TGTGCCAGCAGACCTGGTCGGTCTGAAGCTTTCTTT.

In this sample, this clonotype turned up a few times. V and J are TRBV11-2 and TRBJ1-1, with TRBD1 matching 7 bases. The V segment lost 6 bases and the J segment 7 bases; nucleotides outside the gene matches: 5. CDR3 length: 12 residues. Germline values: CDR1 SGHAT, CDR2 FQNNGV. Written as DNA, the CDR3 is TGTGCCAGCAGTCAGGGGGTGAGTGAAGCTTTCTTT. This encodes CASSQGVSEAFF.

This clonotype has a handful of counts. One end of the junction varies from germline; a read error may be responsible. The J gene is TRBJ2-3, the V gene TRBV10-3; D is possibly TRBD1 (5 bases). CDR3 length equals 16 residues. Germline V lookup: CDR1 ENHRY, CDR2 SYGVKD. The CDR3 region has the DNA TGTGCCATCAGAACTCACAGGAGTGAAAGCACAGGTACGCAGTATTTT. Its protein is CAIRTHRSESTGTQYF.

The gene calls are TRBV12-3 or TRBV12-4 and TRBJ1-5; 7 nucleotides agree with TRBD1. Losses at the gene ends were 3 bases for V and 9 bases for J; bases not matched to a gene: 8. This CDR3 contains 14 residues. Here the CDR3 DNA reads TGTGCCAGCAGTTTCGTACAGGGGAGTTTGCCCCAGCATTTT. Amino acid sequence: CASSFVQGSLPQHF.

On this clonotype itself: Being one base from a much bigger clone, this may be a read error. The chain carries TRBV7-2 and TRBJ2-7; the D is unclear. Germline V lookup: CDR1 SGHTA, CDR2 FQGNSA. The CDR3 extends over 13 amino acids. Deletions cut 1 base from V and 8 bases from J, with 12 bases between. CDR3 in DNA: TGTGCCAGCAGCTTAGACTCTGGGTGGAAGCAGTACTTC. This translates into CASSLDSGWKQYF.

This clonotype was seen at least ten times. The V gene is TRBV20-1, the J gene TRBJ1-1; tentative D call: TRBD1 (5 bases). CDR3 length: 13 residues. V lost 6 bases and J 7 bases, leaving 18 bases between the germline ends. In germline, CDR1 is DFQATT, CDR2 SNEGSKA (reference sequence). In DNA, the CDR3 is TGCAGTGCCCTTGGGGGATTTGCGGGTGAAGCTTTCTTT. Its protein is CSALGGFAGEAFF.

This clonotype is medium-sized in the sample. V usage is TRBV2 and J usage is TRBJ1-4; D is possibly TRBD1 (5 bases). The V gene's germline CDR1 is SNHLY and CDR2 FYNNEI. This CDR3 comprises 13 residues. The V end lost 6 bases, the J end lost 2 bases, and 7 bases lay between the germline ends. The CDR3 DNA sequence: TGTGCCAGCAGCAGGGACACTAATGAAAAACTGTTTTTT. Translating it yields CASSRDTNEKLFF.

This clonotype was observed at least ten times. The chain has TRBV7-8 and TRBJ2-3, with D possibly matching TRBD2 (7 bases). The CDR3 is 15 amino acids. Deletions cut 3 bases from V and 3 bases from J, with 13 bases between. The germline gives CDR1 SGHVS, CDR2 FQNEAQ. CDR3 sequence (DNA): TGTGCCAGCAGCTTGGGGGGGGCTGGAACAGATACGCAGTATTTT. Translation: CASSLGGAGTDTQYF.